This T cell receptor beta chain was recovered during a study of shared clonotypes between healthy human individuals. The CDR3 totals 15 residues. CDR1 and CDR2 (germline): MDHEN, SYDVKM. With 4 bases clipped from V and 7 bases from J, the junction kept 12 bases outside the gene matches. The genomic DNA of each subset was split evenly across several immunoSEQ plates. Sequenced by immunoSEQ multiplex PCR; TCRdb stores in-frame clones only, minus some. This table holds under 2,500,000 clones, nearly 97% found once. The receptor was isolated from a man younger than 30 in good health. Sequencing input: naive CD4+ T cells sorted from blood. Subset specified: CD45RA+ positively selected. The gene calls are TRBV28 and TRBJ1-2, with 7 bases identical to TRBD1. The CDR3 loop reads CASSSLQGRAGGYTF. The CDR3 DNA sequence: TGTGCCAGCAGTTCCCTACAGGGGAGGGCGGGTGGCTACACCTTC.